These 10 T cell receptor beta chains were all obtained from the same sample, sequenced in a study of vaccination and CD4 T cells after COVID-19 (dated by TCRdb to the early 2020s). Per the publication, the treatment or condition label means: roughly ten-day PBMC culture with coronavirus spike peptide pools or control peptides (ViraFEST assay). Library method: PCR. These reads were obtained on an Illumina iSeq 100. DNA from cultured CD4+ T cells was subjected to TCR sequencing with the Oncomine TCR Beta short-read assay at the Johns Hopkins FTIC core. The raw public data were reprocessed by TCRdb itself: fastp quality trimming at Q25, MiXCR clonotype calling, in-frame beta chains only. Every entry covers one CDR3 protein and lists the most common genes and DNA from its rows. This sample holds about 5,900 distinct CDR3 sequences; about 50% were observed only once. 20% to 25% of the sample comes from the top ten.

Their antigens are not known. Input material: CD4+ T cells from blood, cultured in vitro. The origin of the receptors is a human donor who had recovered from COVID-19.

This clonotype was observed a handful of times. This chain links TRBV15 with TRBJ1-1; D is undetermined. Trimming pared 3 bases from V and 7 bases from J, leaving 15 bases between. The germline gives CDR1 LNHNV, CDR2 YYDKDF (reference sequence). This CDR3 has 14 residues. The CDR3 nucleotides read TGTGCCACCAGCAGTCTCGGGGTTTTGGGTGAAGCTTTCTTT. Translated, it gives CATSSLGVLGEAFF. Full variable domain (missing parts from reference TRBV15 and TRBJ1-1): DAMVIQNPRYQVTQFGKPVTLSCSQTLNHNVMYWYQQKSSQAPKLLFHYYDKDFNNEADTPDNFQSRRPNTSFCFLDIRSPGLGDTAMYLCATSSLGVLGEAFFGQGTRLTVV.

J is TRBJ2-2 and V is TRBV7-7; TRBD2 aligns across 7 bases. Per germline, CDR1 SSHAT and CDR2 FNYEAQ (reference sequence). The CDR3 contains 14 residues. The V gene end was trimmed by 5 bases and the J gene end by 6 bases; junction bases not matched to a gene: 6. The CDR3 nucleotides read TGTGCCAGCAGCCCCCAGGGAGGGGCCGGGGAGCTGTTTTTT. This gives the protein CASSPQGGAGELFF.

This clonotype was found a few times. The chain uses TRBV10-3 and TRBJ2-6; the D gene could be TRBD1 or TRBD2 (5 bases each). CDR3 size: 19 residues. The V and J ends lost 3 bases and 2 bases respectively, with 20 bases between them. Germline CDR1 reads ENHRY; CDR2 reads SYGVKD. The CDR3 coding sequence is TGTGCCATCAGTGACTTAGACTATCGACAGACAACTGGGGCCAACGTCCTGACTTTC. Amino acid sequence: CAISDLDYRQTTGANVLTF.

This clonotype was counted between two and nine times. The chain combines TRBV7-9 with TRBJ1-5; D is unresolved. Trimming removed 2 bases from V and 7 bases from J, with 12 bases in between. Germline CDR1 is SEHNR and CDR2 is FQNEAQ (reference sequence). The length of the CDR3 is 14 residues. CDR3 DNA sequence: TGTGCCAGCAGCTTACAGGAGGGAGGCCAGCCCCAGCATTTT. Translated, it gives CASSLQEGGQPQHF.

The chain recombines TRBV6-2 or TRBV6-3 with TRBJ2-7; 7 bases match TRBD1. The length of the CDR3 is 13 residues. CDR1 MNHEY and CDR2 SVGEGT come from the germline V gene. J was trimmed by 3 bases and V by 6 bases; bases with no gene match: 5. This CDR3 reads CASSRQGFYEQYF. CDR3 nucleotide sequence: TGTGCCAGCAGCCGACAGGGCTTCTACGAGCAGTACTTC.

The chain couples TRBV7-9 to TRBJ2-2; a possible D gene is TRBD2 (5 bases). Germline lookup yields CDR1 SEHNR and CDR2 FQNEAQ (reference sequence). The CDR3 length is 15 residues. Trimming shortened V by 1 base and J by 6 bases, and 12 bases separated the two germline ends. CDR3 protein: CASSLGEMRAGELFF. The CDR3 region has the DNA TGTGCCAGCAGCTTAGGGGAGATGAGGGCCGGGGAGCTGTTTTTT. The whole variable domain, remainder taken from reference TRBV7-9 and TRBJ2-2, is DTGVSQNPRHKITKRGQNVTFRCDPISEHNRLYWYRQTLGQGPEFLTYFQNEAQLEKSRLLSDRFSAERPKGSFSTLEIQRTEQGDSAMYLCASSLGEMRAGELFFGEGSRLTVL.

This chain links TRBV2 with TRBJ1-5; no reliable D call. Germline CDR1 and CDR2: SNHLY and FYNNEI. The CDR3 sequence is 13 residues long. Trimming took off 6 bases at V and 10 bases at J, with 16 bases between the two ends. In DNA form, the CDR3 reads TGTGCCAGCAGGCCAGAGGGTATGCAACCCCAGCATTTT. Its translation: CASRPEGMQPQHF.

This sequence joins TRBV15 and TRBJ1-1; D call uncertain. Germline lookup yields CDR1 LNHNV and CDR2 YYDKDF (reference sequence). The V gene lost 0 bases and the J gene lost 1 base, with 6 bases spanning the gap. This CDR3 is built from 14 residues. In DNA, the CDR3 is TGTGCCACCAGCAGAGATTGGGGGAACACTGAAGCTTTCTTT. Amino acids: CATSRDWGNTEAFF.

In DNA, the CDR3 is TGTGCCAGCACCGATATGGGGGGCCGCCAAGAGACCCAGTACTTC. Residues: CASTDMGGRQETQYF. This sequence joins TRBV6-2 or TRBV6-3 and TRBJ2-5, with D tentatively TRBD1 or TRBD2 (6 bases each). The CDR3 sequence is 15 residues long. Trimming pared 7 bases from V and 1 base from J, leaving 16 bases between. Germline CDR1 is MNHEY and CDR2 is SVGEGT.

The chain joins TRBV6-2 or TRBV6-3 to TRBJ2-1, with unresolved D. The germline gives CDR1 MNHEY, CDR2 SVGEGT. This CDR3 is built from 16 residues. The V end was cut by 2 bases, the J end by 0 bases, with 11 bases between. The CDR3 reads CASSYPVLSSYNEQFF. In DNA form, the CDR3 reads TGTGCCAGCAGTTACCCCGTCCTGAGCTCCTACAATGAGCAGTTCTTC.